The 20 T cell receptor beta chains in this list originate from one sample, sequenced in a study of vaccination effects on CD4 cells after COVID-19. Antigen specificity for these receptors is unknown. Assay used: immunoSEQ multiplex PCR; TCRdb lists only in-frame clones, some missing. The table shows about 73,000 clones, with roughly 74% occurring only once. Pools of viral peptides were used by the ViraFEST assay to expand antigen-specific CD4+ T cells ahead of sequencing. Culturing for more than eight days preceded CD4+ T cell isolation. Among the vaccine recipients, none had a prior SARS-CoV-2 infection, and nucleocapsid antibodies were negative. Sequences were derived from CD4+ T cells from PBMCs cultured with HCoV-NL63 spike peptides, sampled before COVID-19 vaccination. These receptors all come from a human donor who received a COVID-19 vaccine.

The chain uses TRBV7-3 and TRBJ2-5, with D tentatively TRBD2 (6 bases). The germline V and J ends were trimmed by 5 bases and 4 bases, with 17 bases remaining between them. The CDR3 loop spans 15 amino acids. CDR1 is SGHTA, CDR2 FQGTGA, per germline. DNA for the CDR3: TGTGCCAGCAGCCCCCAGACTAGTTCCGTAGAGACCCAGTACTTC. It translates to CASSPQTSSVETQYF.

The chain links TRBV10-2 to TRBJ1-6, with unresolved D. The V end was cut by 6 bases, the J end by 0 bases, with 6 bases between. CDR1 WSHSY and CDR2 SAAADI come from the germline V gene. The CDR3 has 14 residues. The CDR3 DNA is TGCGCCAGCAGCCGGAGCTCCTATAATTCACCCCTCCACTTT. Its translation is CASSRSSYNSPLHF.

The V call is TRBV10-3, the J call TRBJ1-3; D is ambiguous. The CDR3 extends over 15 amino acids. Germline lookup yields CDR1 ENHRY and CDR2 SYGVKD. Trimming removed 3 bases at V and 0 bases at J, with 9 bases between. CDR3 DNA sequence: TGTGCCATCAGTGACGGACCCAACTCTGGAAACACCATATATTTT. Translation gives CAISDGPNSGNTIYF.

Here the CDR3 reads CASSTDSYTGELFF. CDR3 coding DNA: TGTGCCAGTAGTACTGACAGCTACACCGGGGAGCTGTTTTTT. The rearrangement links TRBV19 to TRBJ2-2, with D perhaps TRBD1 (5 bases). V shed 4 bases and J shed 3 bases, with 9 bases lying between them. In germline, CDR1 is LNHDA, CDR2 SQIVND (reference sequence). This CDR3 region has 14 residues.

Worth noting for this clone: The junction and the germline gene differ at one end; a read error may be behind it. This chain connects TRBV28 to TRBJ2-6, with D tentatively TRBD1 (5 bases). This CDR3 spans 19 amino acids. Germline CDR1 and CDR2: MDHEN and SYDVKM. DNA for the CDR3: TGTGCCAGCAGTCTCCAGGGTATTTCCCCTCTCCCTGGGGCCAGCGTCCTGACTTTC. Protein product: CASSLQGISPLPGASVLTF. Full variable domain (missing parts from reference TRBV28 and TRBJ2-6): DVKVTQSSRYLVKRTGEKVFLECVQDMDHENMFWYRQDPGLGLRLIYFSYDVKMKEKGDIPEGYSVSREKKERFSLILESASTNQTSMYLCASSLQGISPLPGASVLTFGAGSRLTVL.

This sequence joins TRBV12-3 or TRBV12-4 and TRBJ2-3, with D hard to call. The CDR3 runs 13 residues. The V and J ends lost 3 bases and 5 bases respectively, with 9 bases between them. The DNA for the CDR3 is TGTGCCAGCAGTTTTGTAGCTGGAGATACGCAGTATTTT. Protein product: CASSFVAGDTQYF.

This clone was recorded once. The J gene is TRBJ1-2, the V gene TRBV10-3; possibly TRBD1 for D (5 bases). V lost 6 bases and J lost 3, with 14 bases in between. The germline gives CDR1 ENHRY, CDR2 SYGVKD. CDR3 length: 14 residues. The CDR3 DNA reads TGTGCCATCAGCACGCCCGGGGGAGACTATGGCTACACCTTC. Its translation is CAISTPGGDYGYTF.

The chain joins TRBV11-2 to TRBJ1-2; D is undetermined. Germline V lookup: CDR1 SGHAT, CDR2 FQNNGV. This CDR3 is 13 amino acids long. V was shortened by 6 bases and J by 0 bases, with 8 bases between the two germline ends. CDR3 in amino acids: CASRSDANYGYTF. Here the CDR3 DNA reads TGTGCCAGCAGATCGGACGCTAACTATGGCTACACCTTC.

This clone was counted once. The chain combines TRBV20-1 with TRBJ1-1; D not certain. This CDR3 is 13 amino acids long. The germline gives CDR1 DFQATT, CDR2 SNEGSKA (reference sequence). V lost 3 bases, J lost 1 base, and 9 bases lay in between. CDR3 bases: TGCAGTGCTAGTAACCAGAAGAACACTGAAGCTTTCTTT. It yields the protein CSASNQKNTEAFF.

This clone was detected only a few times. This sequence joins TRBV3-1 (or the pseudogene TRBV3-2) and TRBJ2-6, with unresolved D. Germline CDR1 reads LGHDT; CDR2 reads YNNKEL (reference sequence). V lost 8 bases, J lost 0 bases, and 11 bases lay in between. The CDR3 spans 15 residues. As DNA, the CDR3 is TGTGCCAGCTCAGGTTGGAGCTCTGGGGCCAACGTCCTGACTTTC. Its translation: CASSGWSSGANVLTF.

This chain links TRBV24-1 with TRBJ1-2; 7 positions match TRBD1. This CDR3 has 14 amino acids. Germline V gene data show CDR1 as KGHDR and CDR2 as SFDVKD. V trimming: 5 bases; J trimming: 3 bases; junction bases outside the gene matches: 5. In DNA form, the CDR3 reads TGTGCCACCAGTGGTCGGGACAGCTACTATGGCTACACCTTC. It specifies CATSGRDSYYGYTF.

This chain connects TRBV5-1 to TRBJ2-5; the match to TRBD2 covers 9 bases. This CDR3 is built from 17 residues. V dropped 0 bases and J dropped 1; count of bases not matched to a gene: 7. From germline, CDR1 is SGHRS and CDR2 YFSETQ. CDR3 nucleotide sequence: TGCGCCAGCAGCTTGGTGCCTAGCGGGGACCTCCAAGAGACCCAGTACTTC. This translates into CASSLVPSGDLQETQYF.

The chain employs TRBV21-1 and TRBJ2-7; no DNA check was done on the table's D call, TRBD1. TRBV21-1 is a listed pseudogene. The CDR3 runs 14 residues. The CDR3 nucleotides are TGTGCCAGCAGCAAACAGGGGGATGCGGGGGAGCAGTACGTC. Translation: CASSKQGDAGEQYV.

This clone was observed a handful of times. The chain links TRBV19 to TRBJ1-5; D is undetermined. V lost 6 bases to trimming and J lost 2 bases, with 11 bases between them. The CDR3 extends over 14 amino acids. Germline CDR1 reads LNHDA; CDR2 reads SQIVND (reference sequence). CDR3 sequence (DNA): TGTGCCAGTAGCGGACTTGGAGGCAATCAGCCCCAGCATTTT. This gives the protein CASSGLGGNQPQHF.

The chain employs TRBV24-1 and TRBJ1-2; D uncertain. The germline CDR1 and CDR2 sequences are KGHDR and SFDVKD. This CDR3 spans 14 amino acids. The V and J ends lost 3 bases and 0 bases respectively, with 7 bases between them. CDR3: CATSDPRSNYGYTF. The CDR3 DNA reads TGTGCCACCAGTGATCCACGGTCTAACTATGGCTACACCTTC.

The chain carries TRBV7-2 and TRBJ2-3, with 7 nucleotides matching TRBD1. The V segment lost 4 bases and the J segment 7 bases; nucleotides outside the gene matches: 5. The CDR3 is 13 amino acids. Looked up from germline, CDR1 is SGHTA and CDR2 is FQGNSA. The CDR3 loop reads CASSSVQGNTQYF. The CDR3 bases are TGTGCCAGCAGCTCAGTACAGGGGAATACGCAGTATTTT.

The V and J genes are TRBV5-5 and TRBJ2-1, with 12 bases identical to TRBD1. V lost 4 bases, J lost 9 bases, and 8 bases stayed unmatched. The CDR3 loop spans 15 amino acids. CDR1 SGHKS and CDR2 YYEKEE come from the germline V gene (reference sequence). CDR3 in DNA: TGTGCCAGCAGCCCAACCGGGACAGGGGGCGGTGAGCAGTTCTTC. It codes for CASSPTGTGGGEQFF.

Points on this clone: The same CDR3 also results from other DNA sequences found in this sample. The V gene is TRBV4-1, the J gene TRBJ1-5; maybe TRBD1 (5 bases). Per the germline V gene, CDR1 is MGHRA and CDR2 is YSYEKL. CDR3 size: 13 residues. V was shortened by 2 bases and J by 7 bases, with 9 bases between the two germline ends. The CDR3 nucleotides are TGCGCCAGCAGCCAACGGGGCTTACAGCCCCAGCATTTT. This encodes CASSQRGLQPQHF.

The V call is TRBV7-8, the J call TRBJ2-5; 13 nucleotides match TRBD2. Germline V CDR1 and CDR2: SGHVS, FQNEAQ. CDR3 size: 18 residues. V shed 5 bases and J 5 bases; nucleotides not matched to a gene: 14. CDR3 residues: CASSTRTVTSGGRETQYF. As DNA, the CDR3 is TGTGCCAGCAGCACGCGGACTGTGACTAGCGGGGGGAGGGAGACCCAGTACTTC.

Here the CDR3 DNA reads TGCGCCAGCCAAAACCAGGGCCTTAATGAAAAACTGTTTTTT. It yields the protein CASQNQGLNEKLFF. V gene TRBV4-1 combines with J gene TRBJ1-4, with D tentatively TRBD1 (5 bases). V was pared by 8 bases and J by 4 bases, with 14 bases between. The CDR3 consists of 14 residues. Germline assignment: CDR1 MGHRA and CDR2 YSYEKL.